The clone carrying this TCR beta chain was counted a few times. What it binds is unknown. Via MiXCR, TCRdb re-called the 5' RACE reads, giving one row per CDR3 protein. The table includes a few hundred thousand distinct CDR3 sequences, over 25% detected once. The data are from a study of T-cell memory formation after mild COVID-19. At the level of the study: Clusters were largely donor specific. Overall study results and limits: Cross-reactive memory apparently joined, as some responding clones appeared in pre-infection memory.

This CDR3 contains 15 residues. In germline, CDR1 is SGHDN, CDR2 FVKESK. V dropped 2 bases and J dropped 4 bases, with 12 bases sitting between them. The sequence came from an adult woman who had mild COVID-19 (a few samples of this study predate the infection). Cell type and time point are not known. The V and J genes are TRBV14 and TRBJ2-1, with no clear D. The source material was PBMCs or a T cell subset sorted from them (not recorded which). CDR3 in amino acids: CASSQFARLYNEQFF. The CDR3 nucleotides read TGTGCCAGCAGCCAATTCGCGCGACTGTACAATGAGCAGTTCTTC.